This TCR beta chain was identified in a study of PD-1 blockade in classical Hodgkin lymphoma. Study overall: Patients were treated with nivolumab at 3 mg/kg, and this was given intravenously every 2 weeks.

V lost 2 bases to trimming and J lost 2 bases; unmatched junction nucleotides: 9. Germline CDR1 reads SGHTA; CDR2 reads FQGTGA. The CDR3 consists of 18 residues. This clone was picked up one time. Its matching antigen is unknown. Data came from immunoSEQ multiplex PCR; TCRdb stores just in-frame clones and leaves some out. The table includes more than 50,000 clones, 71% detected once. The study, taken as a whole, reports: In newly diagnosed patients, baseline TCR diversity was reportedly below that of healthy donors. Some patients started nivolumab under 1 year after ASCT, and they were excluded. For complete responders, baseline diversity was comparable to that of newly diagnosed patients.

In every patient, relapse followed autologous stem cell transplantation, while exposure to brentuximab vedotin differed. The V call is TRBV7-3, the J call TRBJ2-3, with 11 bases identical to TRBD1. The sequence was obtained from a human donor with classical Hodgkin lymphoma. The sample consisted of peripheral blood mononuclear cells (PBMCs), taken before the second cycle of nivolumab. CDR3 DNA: TGTGCCAGCAGCTTAGAGGGACAGGGGGACATAGTCACAGATACGCAGTATTTT. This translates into CASSLEGQGDIVTDTQYF.